This T cell receptor beta chain was sequenced during a study of blood T cell repertoires in COVID-19. In the study overall: Some COVID-19 samples were acute and others convalescent; all came from the United States, Italy and Spain. PBMCs, B-cell-depleted T cells, or T cells provided the cDNA or gDNA that made up the material.

A single count supports this clone. Per the original methods: Using reference gene primer amplification, nucleated cell counts were estimated. Method: immunoSEQ multiplex PCR; TCRdb's copy keeps in-frame clones and lacks some. The DNA gave D and trimming, while V, J and clone size come from that table. Of about 160,000 clones in the sample, approximately 81% were seen once. J was trimmed by 6 bases and V by 5 bases; bases with no gene match: 3. Germline lookup yields CDR1 LNHDA and CDR2 SQIVND (reference sequence). There are 15 residues in the CDR3. The chain couples TRBV19 to TRBJ2-2; TRBD2 matches 13 bases. The clonotype was recovered from a man aged 40-50 years with acute or convalescent COVID-19. Sequences were obtained from peripheral blood. In DNA, the CDR3 is TGTGCCAGTAGTTCGGGACTAGCGGGGCCCGGGGAGCTGTTTTTT. Translation: CASSSGLAGPGELFF.